In its sample, the clone carrying this T cell receptor beta chain was seen once. What it binds is not known. This sample was included in a study of cytomegalovirus exposure and HLA in healthy donors. Study outcomes and limitations: With further analysis later on, most CMV-associated TCR beta chains appeared HLA-restricted. It was reported in a later analysis that an Asian-associated ancestry cluster showed fewer N-insertions than the roughly 710-donor mean. In vitro work confirmed that a few CMV-associated chains recognize CMV antigens.

PCR was performed using 60 Vbeta and 13 Jbeta primers. The protocol was immunoSEQ multiplex PCR, while the TCRdb copy is restricted to in-frame clones and leaves out a portion. The sample consists of around 100,000 clones, roughly three quarters of them appearing once. This TCR was sampled from a male donor in good health and CMV-seropositive. Sequencing input: PBMCs.

The CDR3 region has the DNA TGTGCCAGCAGCGTAGGGAGCCCTTATACAGATACGCAGTATTTT. The encoded protein is CASSVGSPYTDTQYF. The chain couples TRBV9 to TRBJ2-3; no reliable D call. Germline CDR1 is SGDLS and CDR2 is YYNGEE. The V end lost 0 bases, the J end lost 3 bases, and 11 bases lay between the germline ends. The CDR3 has 15 residues.